The source of this T cell receptor (beta chain) is a study of neurological immune-mediated disorders. This clonotype appeared many times. Its cognate antigen is unknown. As for time point: longitudinal time-point 3. Study conclusions and caveats: None of the CDR3 amino acid sequences in expanded clones turned up in more than one subject, which points to private repertoires in all groups. The most TCR clonal expansion was seen in HTLV-1-associated myelopathy, and the least was seen in multiple sclerosis, which fell below healthy controls.

The cDNA was generated through 5'RACE incorporating 10-nucleotide random UMIs. Every sequencing run generated in excess of 170 million TCR-beta sequences. These sequences covered 15-18 subjects. TCRdb recomputed calls from the 5' RACE reads with MiXCR, one row per CDR3 protein. The top ten hold under 3.5% of the sample, which has under 130,000 distinct CDR3 sequences, about 10% seen once. The sequenced material came from PBMCs. This TCR came from a female donor with HTLV-1-associated myelopathy (HAM/TSP).

This CDR3 is CASSLTPNPGNEQFF. The CDR3 DNA follows: TGTGCCAGCAGCTTGACTCCGAATCCAGGGAATGAGCAGTTCTTC. V and J are TRBV7-9 and TRBJ2-1, with D perhaps matching TRBD1 (5 bases). Per germline, CDR1 SEHNR and CDR2 FQNEAQ (reference sequence). Trimming stripped 3 bases from V and 7 bases from J, with 16 bases between. CDR3 length: 15 residues.